The next 2 T cell receptor beta chains were all read from a single sample in a study of cytomegalovirus exposure and HLA in healthy donors. Primers for the PCR totalled 60 Vbeta and 13 Jbeta. Using immunoSEQ multiplex PCR, the repertoire was profiled, and TCRdb retains in-frame clones only, with some absent. Recorded for this sample: about 200,000 clones. The material sequenced was PBMCs. The origin of the receptors is a boy aged 10-17 years in good health and CMV-seronegative.

This chain connects TRBV7-2 to TRBJ1-1; the D is unclear. CDR1 SGHTA and CDR2 FQGNSA come from the germline V gene. V shed 2 bases and J shed 4 bases, with 17 bases lying between them. This CDR3 has 16 amino acids. This chain's CDR3 is CASSLMGPEAVTEAFF. In DNA, the CDR3 is TGTGCCAGCAGCTTAATGGGCCCAGAAGCCGTCACTGAAGCTTTCTTT.

J is TRBJ2-1 and V is TRBV6-8, with D maybe TRBD2 (5 bases). V lost 7 bases to trimming and J lost 4 bases, with 11 bases between them. The CDR3 length is 13 residues. Per germline, CDR1 MNHGY and CDR2 SAAAGT. The CDR3 spells CASIEDWYNEQFF. CDR3 bases: TGTGCCAGCATCGAGGACTGGTACAATGAGCAGTTCTTC.